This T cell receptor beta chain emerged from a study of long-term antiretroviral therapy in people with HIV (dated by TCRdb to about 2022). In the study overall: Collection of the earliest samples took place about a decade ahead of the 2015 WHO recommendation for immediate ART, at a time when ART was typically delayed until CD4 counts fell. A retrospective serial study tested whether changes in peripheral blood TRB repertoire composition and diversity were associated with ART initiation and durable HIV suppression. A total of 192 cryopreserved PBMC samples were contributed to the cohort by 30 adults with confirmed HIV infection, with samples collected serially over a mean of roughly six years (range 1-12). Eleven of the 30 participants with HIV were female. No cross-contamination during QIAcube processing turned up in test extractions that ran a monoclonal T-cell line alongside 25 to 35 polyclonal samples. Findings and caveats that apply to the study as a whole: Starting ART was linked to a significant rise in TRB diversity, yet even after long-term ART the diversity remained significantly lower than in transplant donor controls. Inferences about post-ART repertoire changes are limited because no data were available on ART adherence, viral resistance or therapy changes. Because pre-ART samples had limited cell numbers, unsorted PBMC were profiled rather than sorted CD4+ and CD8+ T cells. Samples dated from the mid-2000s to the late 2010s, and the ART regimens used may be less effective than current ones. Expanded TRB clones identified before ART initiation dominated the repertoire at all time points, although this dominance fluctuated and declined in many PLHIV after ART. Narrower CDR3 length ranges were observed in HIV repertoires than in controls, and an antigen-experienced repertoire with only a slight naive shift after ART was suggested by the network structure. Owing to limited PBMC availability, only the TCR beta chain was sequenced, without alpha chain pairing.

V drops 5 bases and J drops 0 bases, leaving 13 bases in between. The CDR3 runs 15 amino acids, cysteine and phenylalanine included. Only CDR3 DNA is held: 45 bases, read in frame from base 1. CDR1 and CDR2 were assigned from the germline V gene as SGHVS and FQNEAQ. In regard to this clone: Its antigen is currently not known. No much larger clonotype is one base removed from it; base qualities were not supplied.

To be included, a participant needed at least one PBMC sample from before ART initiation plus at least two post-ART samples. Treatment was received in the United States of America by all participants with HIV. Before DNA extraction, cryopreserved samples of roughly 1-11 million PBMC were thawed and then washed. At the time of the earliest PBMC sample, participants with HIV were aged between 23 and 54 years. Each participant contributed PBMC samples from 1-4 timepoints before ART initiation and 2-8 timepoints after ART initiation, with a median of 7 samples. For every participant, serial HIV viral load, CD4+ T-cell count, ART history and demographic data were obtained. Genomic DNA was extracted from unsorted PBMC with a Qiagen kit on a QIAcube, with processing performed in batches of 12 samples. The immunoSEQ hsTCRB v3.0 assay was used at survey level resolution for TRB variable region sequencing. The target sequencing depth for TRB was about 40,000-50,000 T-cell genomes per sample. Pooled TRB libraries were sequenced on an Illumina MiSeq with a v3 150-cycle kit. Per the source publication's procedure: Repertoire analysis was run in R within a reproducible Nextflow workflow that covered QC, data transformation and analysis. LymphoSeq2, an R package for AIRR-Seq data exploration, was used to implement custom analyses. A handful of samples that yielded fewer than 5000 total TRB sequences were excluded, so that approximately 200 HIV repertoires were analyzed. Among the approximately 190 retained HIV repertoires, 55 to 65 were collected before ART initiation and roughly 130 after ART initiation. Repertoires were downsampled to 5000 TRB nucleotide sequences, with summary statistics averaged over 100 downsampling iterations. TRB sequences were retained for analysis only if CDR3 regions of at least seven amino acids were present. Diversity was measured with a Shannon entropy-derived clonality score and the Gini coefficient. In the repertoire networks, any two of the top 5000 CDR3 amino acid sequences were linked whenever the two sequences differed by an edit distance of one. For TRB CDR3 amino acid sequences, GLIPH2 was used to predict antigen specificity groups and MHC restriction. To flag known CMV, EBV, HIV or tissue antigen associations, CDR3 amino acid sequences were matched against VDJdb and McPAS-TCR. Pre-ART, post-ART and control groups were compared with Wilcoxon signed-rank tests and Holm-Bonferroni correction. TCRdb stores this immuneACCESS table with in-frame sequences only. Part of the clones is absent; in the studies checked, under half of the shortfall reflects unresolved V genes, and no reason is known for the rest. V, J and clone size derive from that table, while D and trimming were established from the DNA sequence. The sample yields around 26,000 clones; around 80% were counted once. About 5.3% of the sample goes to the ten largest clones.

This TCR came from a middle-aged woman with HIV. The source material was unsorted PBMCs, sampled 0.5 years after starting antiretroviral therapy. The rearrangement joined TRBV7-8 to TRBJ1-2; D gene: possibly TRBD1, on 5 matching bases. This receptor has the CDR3 CASSPGTAANYGYTF. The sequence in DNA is TGTGCCAGCAGCCCCGGGACCGCAGCTAACTATGGCTACACCTTC.